What follows describes a single TCR beta chain. What it recognizes is unknown. The data were obtained in a study of T cell responses to AZD1222 COVID-19 vaccine. Study-wide points: Donors, mostly white British, included more females; clonal diversity was possibly underestimated. Unmutated regions of variants are reportedly targeted by nearly half of spike-specific TCRs.

Measured with immunoSEQ multiplex PCR; TCRdb has only the in-frame clones, and not every one. The data contain roughly 78,000 clones, 65% to 85% of them singletons. With V trimmed by 5 bases and J by 6 bases, 13 bases remained unmatched. Germline loops: CDR1 SGHRS, CDR2 YFSETQ. The CDR3 runs to 15 residues. The sample consisted of peripheral blood, taken on day 0 of AZD1222 vaccination. The TCR comes from an adult in good health. This chain links TRBV5-1 with TRBJ1-1, with 7 bases aligning to TRBD1. CDR3 sequence reads: CASSGTGDYFSEAFF. In DNA, the CDR3 is TGCGCCAGCAGTGGCACAGGGGATTATTTCTCTGAAGCTTTCTTT.